Each of the 3 T cell receptor beta chains below was sequenced from the same sample in a study of metastatic and nonmetastatic thyroid tumors. TCRdb reanalyzed the PCR reads via MiXCR. The table shows some 23,000 clones, with around 21% occurring only once. All patients were treatment-naive before thyroid surgery. The sample consisted of blood. These receptors all stem from a female donor with papillary thyroid cancer or a benign thyroid nodule (not recorded which). Some clones in this sample may be carry-over from other donors' samples.

V gene TRBV28 combines with J gene TRBJ2-1; a possible D gene is TRBD2 (5 bases). The CDR3 has 14 residues. V was cut by 3 bases and J by 9 bases, with 15 bases left in between. The germline CDR1 and CDR2 sequences are MDHEN and SYDVKM. As DNA, the CDR3 is TGTGCCAGCAGTTTTAGGCTAGCTGGATCTGAGCAGTTCTTC. This translates into CASSFRLAGSEQFF.

This clone turned up a few times. The rearrangement joins TRBV6-1 to TRBJ1-6; TRBD1 might be the D (5 bases). V was clipped by 3 bases and J by 7 bases, with 13 bases between them. Looked up from germline, CDR1 is MNHNS and CDR2 is SASEGT. The CDR3 consists of 15 residues. DNA of the CDR3: TGTGCCAGCAGTGAGGGGCTCCCTAGGAATTCACCCCTCCACTTT. It translates to CASSEGLPRNSPLHF.

This clone came up many times. The chain combines TRBV24-1 with TRBJ1-2; D uncertain. With 7 bases removed from V and 3 bases from J, the gap between germline ends came to 8 bases. The CDR3 covers 12 residues. Germline CDR1 reads KGHDR; CDR2 reads SFDVKD. The CDR3 sequence is CATSTSYYGYTF. Here the CDR3 DNA reads TGTGCCACCAGCACATCCTACTATGGCTACACCTTC.